This TCR beta chain was obtained from a study of cytomegalovirus exposure and HLA in healthy donors. In the study overall: The 550 to 800 first-cohort repertoires and the roughly 120 validation repertoires shared the same platform, a later analysis reported. Findings and limits, study-wide: Among the CMV-associated chains, three were confirmed in vitro as specific for CMV antigens.

Profiled with immunoSEQ multiplex PCR; TCRdb holds only in-frame clones, not every one. The table has about 49,000 clones, approximately 90% seen once; the top ten hold roughly 1.4%. The CDR3 is 13 residues long. The ends lost 8 bases at V and 4 bases at J; junction bases unmatched: 6. Per germline, CDR1 ENHRY and CDR2 SYGVKD. Notes on this clone: Antigen specificity is unknown.

Sequenced input: PBMCs. The clonotype comes from a man younger than 35 in good health and CMV-seronegative. The chain uses TRBV10-3 and TRBJ2-7; 9 bases align to TRBD2. The CDR3, as DNA: TGTGCCATCGGGTCTAGCGGGGCATACGAGCAGTACTTC. Its translation: CAIGSSGAYEQYF.